This T cell receptor beta chain was found in a study of chemoradiotherapy in HPV16-positive cancers. Study observations and caveats: Candidate HPV-specific clones and E7-related TCR motifs grew in tumor during treatment. HPV-responsive T-cell expansion during chemoradiotherapy was linked to improved recurrence-free survival in HPV16-positive patients.

The data were produced by immunoSEQ multiplex PCR, yet TCRdb's version contains in-frame clones alone and is incomplete. The table records more than 9,500 clones, 88% of them present only once. Repeated repertoire sampling spanned the course of chemoradiotherapy. A word on this clone: Its cognate antigen is unknown.

After removal of 4 bases from V and 3 bases from J, the junction contained 8 bases not matched to a gene. This CDR3 is 16 amino acids long. Looked up from germline, CDR1 is SGHRS and CDR2 is YFSETQ. The sample consisted of blood, taken from a patient who underwent chemoradiotherapy. The chain couples TRBV5-1 to TRBJ2-2, with TRBD2 identical over 8 bases. The source is a human donor with HPV-associated anogenital cancer. The CDR3 loop is CASSPWGLEDTGELFF. For the CDR3, the DNA is TGCGCCAGCAGCCCCTGGGGACTAGAGGACACCGGGGAGCTGTTTTTT.